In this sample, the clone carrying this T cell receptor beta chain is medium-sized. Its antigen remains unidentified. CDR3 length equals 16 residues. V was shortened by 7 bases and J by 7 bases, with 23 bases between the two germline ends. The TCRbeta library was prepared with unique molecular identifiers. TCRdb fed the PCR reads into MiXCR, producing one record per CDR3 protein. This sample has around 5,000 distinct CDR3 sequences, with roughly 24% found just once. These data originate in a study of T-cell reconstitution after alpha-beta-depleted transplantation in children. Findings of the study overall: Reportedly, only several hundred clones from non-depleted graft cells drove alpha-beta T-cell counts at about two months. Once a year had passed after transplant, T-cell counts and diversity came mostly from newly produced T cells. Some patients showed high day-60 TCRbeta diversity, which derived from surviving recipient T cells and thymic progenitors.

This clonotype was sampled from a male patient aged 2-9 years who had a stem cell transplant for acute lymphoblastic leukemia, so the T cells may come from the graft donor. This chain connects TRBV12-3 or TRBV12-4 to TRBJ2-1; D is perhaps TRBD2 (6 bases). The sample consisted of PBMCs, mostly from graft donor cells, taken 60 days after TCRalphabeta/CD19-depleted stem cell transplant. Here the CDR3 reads CASISQGSGLGNEQFF. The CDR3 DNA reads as TGTGCCAGCATCAGCCAAGGGAGCGGGTTGGGGAATGAGCAGTTCTTC.